This is a list of T cell receptor beta chains from one sample in a study of T cell repertoires in ileal Crohn's disease. Assay used: immunoSEQ multiplex PCR; TCRdb lists only in-frame clones, some missing. The sample records about 14,000 clones, 70% being singletons. Input material: ileal tissue. These receptors were collected from an adult with Crohn's disease. The conserved cysteine and the conserved F or W are not part of the CDR3 here.

j_call,v_call,cdr3_aa
TRBJ1-2,TRBV29-1,SAGQGVDYGYT
TRBJ1-4,TRBV28,ASSHPPYRGKDEKLF
TRBJ2-3,TRBV20-1,SARRDTQY
TRBJ1-1,TRBV6-1,ASELYTEAF
TRBJ2-7,TRBV7-9,ASSFPGSTYEQY
TRBJ1-6,TRBV2,ASSPRTANNSPLH
TRBJ1-2,TRBV19,ASSIPQTVPGYT
TRBJ2-5,TRBV9,ASSVRGEETQY
TRBJ2-1,TRBV5-1,ASSLGLGGNEQF
TRBJ2-7,TRBV6-6,ASSLGQPPQY
TRBJ1-1,TRBV7-3,ASSPGRETEAF
TRBJ2-3,TRBV10-1,ASSASLDTQY
TRBJ1-1,TRBV9,ASSVETGLGTEAF
TRBJ1-6,TRBV5-1,ASSLGQGGSPLH
TRBJ2-3,TRBV7-6,ASSLQGRADTQY
TRBJ2-2,TRBV12-2,ASRLLSGPATGAEKELF
TRBJ1-1,TRBV18,ASSLGGRTEAF
TRBJ2-7,TRBV7-2,ASRFGLAGGLGEQY
TRBJ1-6,TRBV6-5,ASSYEPGRPLH
TRBJ1-1,TRBV7-2,ASSYTGVDTEAF
TRBJ2-2,TRBV25-1,APTGYDTGELF
TRBJ1-6,TRBV6-1,ASSDADVGPLH
TRBJ2-2,TRBV29-1,SARTGVDTGELF
TRBJ2-7,TRBV6-5,ASSSDWRSSYEQY
TRBJ2-1,TRBV9,ASSVSLLGLDNEQF
TRBJ1-2,TRBV6-1,ASSLDRGGYGYT
TRBJ1-1,TRBV6-6,ASSYLQVPTEAF
TRBJ2-3,TRBV6-5,ATWDRGATDTQY
TRBJ2-1,TRBV9,ASSVGLAGDSYNEQF
TRBJ2-7,TRBV10-1,ASSESHTGDEQY
TRBJ2-7,TRBV5-1,ASSPLLSYEQY
TRBJ2-1,TRBV5-1,ASSLEGAGQYNEQF
TRBJ2-5,TRBV27,ASSLLAGAETQY
TRBJ2-7,TRBV19,ASSIVGQSTYEQY
TRBJ2-1,TRBV6-5,ASTTGSRYNEQF
TRBJ1-2,TRBV27,ASSLVRGGGYT
TRBJ1-6,TRBV7-9,ASSFDPVGSPLH
TRBJ1-4,TRBV7-9,ASSVIGEKLF
TRBJ1-1,TRBV6-1,ASKRGSTEAF
TRBJ1-6,TRBV10-3,AIRWTGDYNSPLH
TRBJ1-1,TRBV29-1,SVPSPGTYLGTEAF
TRBJ1-1,TRBV5-1,ASSRRQGENTEAF
TRBJ2-5,TRBV29-1,SGKQGTGETQY
TRBJ1-2,TRBV2,ASSERSIWAGYT
TRBJ1-1,TRBV6-6,ASRDRQGVGNTEAF
TRBJ1-6,TRBV4-1,ASSQNRDSNNSPLH
TRBJ1-4,TRBV2,ASSEQEKLF
TRBJ2-3,TRBV4-2,ASSKLQGNTDTQY
TRBJ2-1,TRBV6-6,ASSSQGAYNEQF
TRBJ1-5,TRBV7-9,ASSLGPTAQH
TRBJ2-5,TRBV27,ASSRRGSGKETQY
TRBJ2-3,TRBV10-3,AITGDFSTDTQY
TRBJ2-5,TRBV5-8,ASSFSSGKTQY
TRBJ1-1,TRBV7-6,ASSTNKETGNTEAF
TRBJ2-5,TRBV4-2,ASSQAGDPRQETQY